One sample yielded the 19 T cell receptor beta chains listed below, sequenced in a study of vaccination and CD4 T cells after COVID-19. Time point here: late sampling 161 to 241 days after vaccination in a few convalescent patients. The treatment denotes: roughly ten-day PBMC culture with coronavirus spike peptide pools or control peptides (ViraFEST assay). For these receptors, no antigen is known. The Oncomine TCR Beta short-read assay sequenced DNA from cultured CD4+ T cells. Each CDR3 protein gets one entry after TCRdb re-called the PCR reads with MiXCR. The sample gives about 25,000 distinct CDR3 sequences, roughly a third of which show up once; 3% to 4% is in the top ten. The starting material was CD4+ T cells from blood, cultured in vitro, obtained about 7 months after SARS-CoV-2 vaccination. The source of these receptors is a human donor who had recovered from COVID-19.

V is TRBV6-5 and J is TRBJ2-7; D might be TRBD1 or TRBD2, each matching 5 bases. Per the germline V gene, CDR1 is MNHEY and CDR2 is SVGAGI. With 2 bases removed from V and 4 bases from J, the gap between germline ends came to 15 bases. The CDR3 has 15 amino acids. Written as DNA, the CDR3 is TGTGCCAGCAGTTACGGGGTAGGGGCGGGTTACGAGCAGTACTTC. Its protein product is CASSYGVGAGYEQYF.

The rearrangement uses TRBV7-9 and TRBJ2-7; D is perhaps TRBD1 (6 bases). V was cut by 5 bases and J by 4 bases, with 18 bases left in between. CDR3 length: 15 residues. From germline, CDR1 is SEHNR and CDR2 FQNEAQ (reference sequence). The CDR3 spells CASSIGTEGGYEQYF. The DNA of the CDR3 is TGTGCCAGCAGCATTGGGACCGAAGGGGGATACGAGCAGTACTTC.

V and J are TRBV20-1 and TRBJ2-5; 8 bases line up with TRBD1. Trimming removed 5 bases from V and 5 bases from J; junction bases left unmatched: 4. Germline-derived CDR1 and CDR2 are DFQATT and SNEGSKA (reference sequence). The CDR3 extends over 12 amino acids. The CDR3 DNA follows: TGCAGTGCTGGGGACAGGATGGAGACCCAGTACTTC. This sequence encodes CSAGDRMETQYF.

In nucleotides, the CDR3 is TGTGCCAGCAGTACGTCTGAGGGTCTTAAGGACAATGAGCAGTTCTTC. Translating gives CASSTSEGLKDNEQFF. The chain joins TRBV28 to TRBJ2-1; possible D gene TRBD2, 5 bases. V was pared by 5 bases and J by 5 bases, with 19 bases between. The V gene's germline CDR1 is MDHEN and CDR2 SYDVKM. The CDR3 covers 16 residues.

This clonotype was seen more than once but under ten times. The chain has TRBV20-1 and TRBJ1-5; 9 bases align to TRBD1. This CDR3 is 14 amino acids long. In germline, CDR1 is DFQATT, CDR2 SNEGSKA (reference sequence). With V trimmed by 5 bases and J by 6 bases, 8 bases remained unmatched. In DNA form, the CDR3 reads TGCAGTGCTGGACAGGGGATCTTTACTCAGCCCCAGCATTTT. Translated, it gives CSAGQGIFTQPQHF.

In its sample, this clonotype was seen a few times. CDR3 nucleotides: TGTGCCAGCAGCTTAGCGTCCGGGACCACTGAAGCTTTCTTT. It specifies CASSLASGTTEAFF. The V call is TRBV7-9, the J call TRBJ1-1, with D tentatively TRBD1 (5 bases). This CDR3 comprises 14 residues. The V gene's germline CDR1 is SEHNR and CDR2 FQNEAQ (reference sequence). Between the trimmed V and J ends, which lost 0 bases and 4 bases, there was a span of 9 bases.

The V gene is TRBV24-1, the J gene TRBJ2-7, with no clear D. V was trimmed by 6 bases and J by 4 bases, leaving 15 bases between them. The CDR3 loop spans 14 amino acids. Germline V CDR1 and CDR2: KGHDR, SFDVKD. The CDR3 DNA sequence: TGTGCCACCAGTAGCCATACGGCCCCGTACGAGCAGTACTTC. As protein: CATSSHTAPYEQYF.

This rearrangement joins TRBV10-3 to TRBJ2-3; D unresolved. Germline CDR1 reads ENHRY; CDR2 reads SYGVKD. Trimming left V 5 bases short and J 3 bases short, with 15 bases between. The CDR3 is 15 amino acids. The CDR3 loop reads CAISTDPTQTDTQYF. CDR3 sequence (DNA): TGTGCCATCAGTACGGACCCGACGCAGACAGATACGCAGTATTTT.

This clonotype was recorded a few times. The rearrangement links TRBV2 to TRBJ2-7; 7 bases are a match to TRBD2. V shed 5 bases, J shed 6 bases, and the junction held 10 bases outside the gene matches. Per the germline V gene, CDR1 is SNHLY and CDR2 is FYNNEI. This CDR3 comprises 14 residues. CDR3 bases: TGTGCCAGCAGTTTGGACGGATCGGGGGGCGAGCAGTACTTC. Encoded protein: CASSLDGSGGEQYF.

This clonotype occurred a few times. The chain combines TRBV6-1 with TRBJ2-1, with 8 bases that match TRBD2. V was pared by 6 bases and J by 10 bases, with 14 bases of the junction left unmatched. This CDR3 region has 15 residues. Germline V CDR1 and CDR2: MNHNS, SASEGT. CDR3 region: CASSQWLAGGEEQFF. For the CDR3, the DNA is TGTGCCAGCAGCCAGTGGCTAGCGGGTGGCGAAGAGCAGTTCTTC.

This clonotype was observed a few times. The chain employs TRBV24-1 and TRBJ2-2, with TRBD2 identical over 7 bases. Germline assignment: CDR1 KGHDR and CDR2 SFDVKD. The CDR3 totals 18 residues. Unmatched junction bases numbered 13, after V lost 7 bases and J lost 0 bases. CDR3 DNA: TGTGCCACCAGCTCTAAACCTGGGGCGGGAGCGAACACCGGGGAGCTGTTTTTT. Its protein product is CATSSKPGAGANTGELFF.

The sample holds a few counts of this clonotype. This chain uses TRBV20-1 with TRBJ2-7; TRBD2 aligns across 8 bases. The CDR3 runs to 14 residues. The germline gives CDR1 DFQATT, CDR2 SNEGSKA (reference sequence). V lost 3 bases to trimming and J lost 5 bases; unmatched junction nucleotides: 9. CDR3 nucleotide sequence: TGCAGTGCTAGTGGGGGACTAGTAGTGGACGAGCAGTACTTC. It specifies CSASGGLVVDEQYF.

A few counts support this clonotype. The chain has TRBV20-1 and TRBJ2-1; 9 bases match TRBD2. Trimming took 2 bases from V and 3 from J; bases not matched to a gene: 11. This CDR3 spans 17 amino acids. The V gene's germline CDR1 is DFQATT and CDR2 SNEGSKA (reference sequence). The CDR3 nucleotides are TGCAGTGCTAGATCTTTAATGGGGCGGGAGGGCTACAATGAGCAGTTCTTC. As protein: CSARSLMGREGYNEQFF.

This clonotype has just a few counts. CDR3 residues: CASSFVDRAGELFF. The CDR3 DNA follows: TGTGCCAGCAGCTTTGTAGATAGGGCCGGGGAGCTGTTTTTT. V gene TRBV7-9 combines with J gene TRBJ2-2; no reliable D call. From germline, CDR1 is SEHNR and CDR2 FQNEAQ (reference sequence). The CDR3 totals 14 residues. Deletions cut 3 bases from V and 6 bases from J, with 11 bases between.

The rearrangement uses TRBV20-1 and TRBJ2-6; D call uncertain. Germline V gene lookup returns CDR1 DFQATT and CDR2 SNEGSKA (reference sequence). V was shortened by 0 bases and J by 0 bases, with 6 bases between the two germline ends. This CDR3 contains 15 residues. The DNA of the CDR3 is TGCAGTGCTAGAGAACCACCCTCTGGGGCCAACGTCCTGACTTTC. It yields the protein CSAREPPSGANVLTF.

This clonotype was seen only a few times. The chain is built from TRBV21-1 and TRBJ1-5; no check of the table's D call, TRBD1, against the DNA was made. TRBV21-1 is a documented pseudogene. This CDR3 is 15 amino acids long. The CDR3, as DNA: TGTGCCAGCGGGCCAGGGGGCTCCGGCAATCAGCCCCAGCATTTT. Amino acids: CASGPGGSGNQPQHF.

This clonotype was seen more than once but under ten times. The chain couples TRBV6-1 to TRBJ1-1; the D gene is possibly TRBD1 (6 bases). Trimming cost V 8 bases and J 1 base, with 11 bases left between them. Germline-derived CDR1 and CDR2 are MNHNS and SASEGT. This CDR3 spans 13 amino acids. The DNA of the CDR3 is TGTGCCAGCCTTTACAGGGAGAACACTGAAGCTTTCTTT. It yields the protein CASLYRENTEAFF.

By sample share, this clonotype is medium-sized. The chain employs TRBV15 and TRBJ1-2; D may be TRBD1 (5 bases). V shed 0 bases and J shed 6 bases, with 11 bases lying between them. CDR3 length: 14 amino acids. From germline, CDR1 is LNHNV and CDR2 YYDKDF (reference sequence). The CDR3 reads CATSRDLGGDGYTF. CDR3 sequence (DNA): TGTGCCACCAGCAGAGATTTAGGAGGGGATGGCTACACCTTC.

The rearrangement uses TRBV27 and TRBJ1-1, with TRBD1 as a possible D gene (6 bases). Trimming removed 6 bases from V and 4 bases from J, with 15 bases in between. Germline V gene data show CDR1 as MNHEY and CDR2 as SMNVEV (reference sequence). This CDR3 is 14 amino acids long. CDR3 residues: CASSRTETVTEAFF. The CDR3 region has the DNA TGTGCCAGCAGCAGGACAGAAACCGTCACTGAAGCTTTCTTT.